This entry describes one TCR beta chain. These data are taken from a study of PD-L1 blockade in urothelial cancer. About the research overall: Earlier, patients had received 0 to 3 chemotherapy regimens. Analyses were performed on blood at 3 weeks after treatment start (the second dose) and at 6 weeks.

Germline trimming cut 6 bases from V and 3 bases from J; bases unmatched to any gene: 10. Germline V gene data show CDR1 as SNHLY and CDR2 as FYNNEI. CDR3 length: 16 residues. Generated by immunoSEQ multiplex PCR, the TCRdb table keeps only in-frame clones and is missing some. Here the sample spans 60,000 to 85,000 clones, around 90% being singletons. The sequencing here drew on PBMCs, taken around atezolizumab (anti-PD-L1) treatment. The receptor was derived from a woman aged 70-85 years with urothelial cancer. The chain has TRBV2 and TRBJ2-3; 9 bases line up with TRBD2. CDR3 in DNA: TGTGCCAGCAGGAGAGCTGGCGGGGGGGTTACAGATACGCAGTATTTT. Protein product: CASRRAGGGVTDTQYF.